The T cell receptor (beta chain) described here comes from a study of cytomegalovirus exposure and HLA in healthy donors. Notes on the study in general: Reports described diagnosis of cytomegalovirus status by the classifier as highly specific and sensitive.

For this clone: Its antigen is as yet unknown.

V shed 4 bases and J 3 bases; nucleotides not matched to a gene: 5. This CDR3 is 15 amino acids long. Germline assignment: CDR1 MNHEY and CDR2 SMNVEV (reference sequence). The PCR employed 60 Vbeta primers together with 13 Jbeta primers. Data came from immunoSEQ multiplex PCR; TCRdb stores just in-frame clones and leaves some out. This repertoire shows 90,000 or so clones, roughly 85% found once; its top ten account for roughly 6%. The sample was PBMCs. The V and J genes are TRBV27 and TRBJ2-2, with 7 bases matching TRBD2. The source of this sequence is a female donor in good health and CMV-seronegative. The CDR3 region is CASSWSSGYTGELFF. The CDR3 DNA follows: TGTGCCAGCAGTTGGTCTAGCGGCTACACCGGGGAGCTGTTTTTT.